These T cell receptor beta chains were read from a single sample in a study of shared clonotypes between healthy human individuals. Sequencing was performed with immunoSEQ multiplex PCR; in TCRdb, only in-frame clones are kept and a portion is missing. This sample yields some 2,500,000 clones, of which roughly 93% are seen a single time; about 0.34% belongs to the top ten. Material for sequencing was naive CD4+ T cells from PBMCs. These receptor sequences come from a man younger than 35 in good health. Some clones in this sample may be carry-over from other donors' samples. Both conserved end residues are part of each CDR3. The order of the fields is clone size, V gene, D gene, J gene, CDR3 DNA, CDR3 protein. D genes are given only for firm matches. Size is omitted from some rows. Given values are once, few, many or a class for expanded clones.

>NA|TRBV19|TRBD2|TRBJ2-4
TGTGCCAGTAGTACACTAGCGGGAAACATTCAGTACTTC
CASSTLAGNIQYF
>NA|TRBV29-1|NA|TRBJ1-2
TGCAGCGTTGGGGACTACACCTTC
CSVGDYTF
>once|TRBV7-6|NA|TRBJ1-2
TGTGCCAGCAGCGAACGCCTGCCCGGGGCGGGACTAACCTATGGCTACACCTTC
CASSERLPGAGLTYGYTF
>NA|TRBV6-4|TRBD2|TRBJ2-3
TGTGCCAGCAGTGATCGTCCTAGCGGTAGCACAGATACGCAGTATTTT
CASSDRPSGSTDTQYF
>NA|TRBV6-5|TRBD1|TRBJ2-3
TGTGCCAGCAGGTCACAGGGGCCCCAGTTGGGGACGCAGTATTTT
CASRSQGPQLGTQYF
>NA|TRBV5-4|NA|TRBJ2-2
TGTGCCAGCAGCTACGGGGCGCAGGACACCGGGGAGCTGTTTTTT
CASSYGAQDTGELFF
>NA|TRBV5-8|TRBD2|TRBJ2-1
TGTGCCAGTGCCGTGGGAGGGCTCTACAATGAGCAGTTCTTC
CASAVGGLYNEQFF
>NA|TRBV2|TRBD1|TRBJ2-7
TGTGCCAGCAAGGACAGGGGTGTAGGTGAGCAGTACTTC
CASKDRGVGEQYF
>NA|TRBV28|NA|TRBJ2-7
TGTGCCAGCAGGACCCCCGCGGGTTTTCTCTACGAGCAGTACTTC
CASRTPAGFLYEQYF
>once|TRBV19|NA|TRBJ1-5
TGTGCCAGTAGTACCACTCCCGGGGCGTCCGGTCAGCCCCAGCATTTT
CASSTTPGASGQPQHF
>NA|TRBV11-2|TRBD2|TRBJ2-5
TGTGCCAGCAGCTTCTGGACTAGCGGGGGATTTCAGTACTTC
CASSFWTSGGFQYF